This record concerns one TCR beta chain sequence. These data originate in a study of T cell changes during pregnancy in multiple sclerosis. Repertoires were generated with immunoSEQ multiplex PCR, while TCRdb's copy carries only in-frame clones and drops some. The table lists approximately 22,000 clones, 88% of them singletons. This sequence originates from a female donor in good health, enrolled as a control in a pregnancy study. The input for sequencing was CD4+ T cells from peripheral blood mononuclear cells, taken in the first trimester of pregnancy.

The CDR3 region has the DNA TGTGCCTGGAGTAACTTAATGAACACTGAAGCTTTCTTT. It encodes CAWSNLMNTEAFF. V gene TRBV30 combines with J gene TRBJ1-1; D gene unclear. The CDR3 is made up of 13 amino acids. Germline V gene sequence: CDR1 GTSNPN, CDR2 SVGIG (reference sequence). Trimming left V 2 bases short and J 0 bases short, with 7 bases between.